This T cell receptor (beta chain) was sequenced during a study of early T cells in non-severe SARS-CoV-2 infection. Study-wide background: Chains were not paired, and sequencing was done on bulk RNA from unsorted whole blood. The study's findings and limits: VDJdb matching, biased toward anti-spike CD8 responses, missed private and CD4 specificities.

The V gene end was trimmed by 7 bases and the J gene end by 1 base; junction bases not matched to a gene: 4. This CDR3 region has 15 residues. In germline, CDR1 is LGHNT, CDR2 FRNRAP. Individual cDNA molecules received unique molecular identifiers during library preparation. TCRdb processed the 5' RACE reads anew with MiXCR; each CDR3 protein has one entry. The table includes just over 70,000 distinct CDR3 sequences, 12% detected once. This clonotype has ten or more counts. The target antigen is unknown. The V and J genes are TRBV12-5 and TRBJ2-1; 10 bases align to TRBD2. The TCR originated in an adult who was a healthcare worker with PCR-confirmed SARS-CoV-2 infection or an uninfected control (not recorded which). The specimen was whole blood. This chain's CDR3 is CASVTTSGSYNEQFF. CDR3 sequence (DNA): TGTGCTAGTGTAACGACTAGCGGGTCCTACAATGAGCAGTTCTTC. The full variable domain, completed using reference TRBV12-5 and TRBJ2-1, is DARVTQTPRHKVTEMGQEVTMRCQPILGHNTVFWYRQTMMQGLELLAYFRNRAPLDDSGMPKDRFSAEMPDATLATLKIQPSEPRDSAVYFCASVTTSGSYNEQFFGPGTRLTVL.